Below are 32 T cell receptor beta chains sequenced from a single sample in a study of T cells in Graves' hyperthyroidism and ophthalmopathy. What was amplified from RNA transcripts were TCR beta CDR3 regions. HTBI primers were used for first-round RT-PCR of the TCR CDR3. TCRdb analysed the multiplex PCR reads with MiXCR anew, one entry per CDR3 protein. Here the sample spans hundreds of thousands of distinct CDR3 sequences, around 15% being singletons. Sequencing input: blood. All receptors derive from a woman between 35 and 50 years old with Graves' ophthalmopathy.

This chain uses TRBV28 with TRBJ2-7; D might be TRBD1 (6 bases). Trimming took off 6 bases at V and 9 bases at J, with 15 bases between the two ends. CDR1 is MDHEN and CDR2 is SYDVKM in the germline V gene. The CDR3 consists of 12 residues. The chain's CDR3 is CASSTTGTLQYF. CDR3 DNA: TGTGCCAGCAGCACCACCGGGACACTGCAGTACTTC.

The chain combines TRBV9 with TRBJ2-2; D unclear. Germline V gives CDR1 SGDLS, CDR2 YYNGEE. CDR3 length equals 13 residues. Trimming left V 3 bases short and J 8 bases short, with 11 bases between. In DNA, the CDR3 is TGTGCCAGCAGCGATACGACGTCAGGGGAGCTGTTTTTT. It is translated as CASSDTTSGELFF.

The chain recombines TRBV6-2 or TRBV6-3 with TRBJ2-7, with a weak D call TRBD1 (6 bases). V lost 2 bases to trimming and J lost 0 bases, with 14 bases between them. Per the germline V gene, CDR1 is MNHEY and CDR2 is SVGEGT. This CDR3 region has 16 residues. CDR3 amino acids: CASSYTRGPYSYEQYF. The CDR3 DNA sequence: TGTGCCAGCAGTTACACCAGGGGCCCGTACTCCTACGAGCAGTACTTC.

This clonotype has at least ten counts. V usage is TRBV30 and J usage is TRBJ1-2, with D perhaps TRBD1 (6 bases). V was trimmed by 0 bases and J by 8 bases, leaving 16 bases between them. The CDR3 length is 14 residues. From germline, CDR1 is GTSNPN and CDR2 SVGIG (reference sequence). DNA for the CDR3: TGTGCCTGGAGTGTACCGTGGACAGCAAGCGGCTACACCTTC. As protein: CAWSVPWTASGYTF.

There are many counts of this clonotype. The rearrangement uses TRBV27 and TRBJ2-6; D uncertain. Germline V gene data show CDR1 as MNHEY and CDR2 as SMNVEV (reference sequence). V dropped 5 bases and J dropped 0 bases, with 5 bases sitting between them. The CDR3 is 14 amino acids. In DNA form, the CDR3 reads TGTGCCAGCAGTATGGTCTCTGGGGCCAACGTCCTGACTTTC. Protein sequence: CASSMVSGANVLTF.

The chain recombines TRBV7-8 with TRBJ2-7, with 8 bases lining up with TRBD2. Looked up from germline, CDR1 is SGHVS and CDR2 is FQNEAQ. This CDR3 comprises 14 residues. With V trimmed by 5 bases and J by 6 bases, 9 bases remained unmatched. CDR3 protein: CASSLAGTRGEQYF. CDR3 DNA sequence: TGTGCCAGCAGCCTCGCCGGGACTAGAGGCGAGCAGTACTTC.

The CDR3 DNA is TGCGCCAGCAGCCAAGCCGACGGCTATAATTCACCCCTCCACTTT. Protein product: CASSQADGYNSPLHF. The rearrangement joins TRBV4-1 to TRBJ1-6; unclear D gene. V was pared by 1 base and J by 3 bases, with 7 bases between. Germline V gene data show CDR1 as MGHRA and CDR2 as YSYEKL. This CDR3 is 15 amino acids long.

There are many counts of this clonotype. This chain connects TRBV7-8 to TRBJ2-2; 8 bases are a match to TRBD1. The germline gives CDR1 SGHVS, CDR2 FQNEAQ. V was clipped by 5 bases and J by 5 bases; unmatched bases: 7. The length of the CDR3 is 15 residues. The DNA of the CDR3 is TGTGCCAGCAGCGGACGACAGGGGAGGACCGGGGAGCTGTTTTTT. Translating gives CASSGRQGRTGELFF.

V usage is TRBV6-1 and J usage is TRBJ1-5; D is unclear. The CDR3 spans 14 residues. CDR1 is MNHNS and CDR2 is SASEGT in the germline V gene. The V end was cut by 6 bases, the J end by 3 bases, with 12 bases between. The CDR3 spells CASRPGPLNQPQHF. In nucleotides, the CDR3 is TGTGCCAGCAGACCCGGGCCGCTCAATCAGCCCCAGCATTTT.

This clonotype was counted at least ten times. This chain uses TRBV25-1 with TRBJ2-7, with unresolved D. The germline V and J ends were trimmed by 1 base and 0 bases, with 19 bases remaining between them. This CDR3 comprises 18 residues. Germline V gene data show CDR1 as MGHDK and CDR2 as SYGVNS. CDR3 nucleotide sequence: TGTGCCAGCAGTGAATTAGGACCTGCCAGTCCAAGCTCCTACGAGCAGTACTTC. This translates into CASSELGPASPSSYEQYF.

Many counts were recorded for this clonotype. The chain employs TRBV6-1 and TRBJ2-4; D is undetermined. CDR1 is MNHNS and CDR2 is SASEGT in the germline V gene. V gave up 5 bases and J gave up 10 bases, with 9 bases separating them. The CDR3 is made up of 11 amino acids. The chain's CDR3 is CASSNGRIQYF. CDR3 coding DNA: TGTGCCAGCAGTAATGGTCGGATTCAGTACTTC.

This clonotype was seen repeatedly, ten times or more. The J gene is TRBJ2-4, the V gene TRBV12-5, with 8 bases lining up with TRBD1. The junction had 20 bases not matched to a gene; V was cut back by 1 base and J by 0 bases. The germline gives CDR1 LGHNT, CDR2 FRNRAP. The CDR3 length is 22 residues. CDR3 bases: TGTGCTAGTGGTTTGGGTGCCATCGAGACGATTACAGGGGGAATAGCCAAAAACATTCAGTACTTC. Protein: CASGLGAIETITGGIAKNIQYF.

This clonotype has a count of ten or more. The V and J genes are TRBV15 and TRBJ2-4; 7 bases agree with TRBD2. There are 15 residues in the CDR3. The germline CDR1 and CDR2 sequences are LNHNV and YYDKDF (reference sequence). Germline trimming cut 4 bases from V and 2 bases from J; bases unmatched to any gene: 5. The CDR3 sequence: CATSKPGTTKNIQYF. CDR3 nucleotides: TGTGCCACCAGCAAGCCCGGGACTACCAAAAACATTCAGTACTTC.

The chain links TRBV7-6 to TRBJ2-5; 7 bases align to TRBD2. CDR3 length: 18 amino acids. CDR1 SGHVS and CDR2 FNYEAQ come from the germline V gene. With V trimmed by 4 bases and J by 1 base, 15 bases remained unmatched. CDR3 nucleotide sequence: TGTGCCAGCAGCTGGATGGCGGGGGTCAGGGACCCCCAAGAGACCCAGTACTTC. As protein: CASSWMAGVRDPQETQYF.

V is TRBV12-3 or TRBV12-4 and J is TRBJ1-2, with 10 bases aligning to TRBD1. With V trimmed by 2 bases and J by 4 bases, 10 bases remained unmatched. The CDR3 contains 17 residues. The CDR3 sequence: CASSLRTGGKESYGYTF. CDR3 bases: TGTGCCAGCAGTTTACGGACAGGGGGGAAAGAAAGCTATGGCTACACCTTC.

This clonotype appeared many times. V is TRBV28 and J is TRBJ2-7, with D possibly matching TRBD1 (6 bases). Trimming pared 5 bases from V and 5 bases from J, leaving 16 bases between. The CDR3 covers 14 residues. The germline CDR1 and CDR2 sequences are MDHEN and SYDVKM. CDR3 loop: CASSGAGVSDEQYF. The CDR3 nucleotides read TGTGCCAGCAGTGGGGCAGGGGTATCCGACGAGCAGTACTTC.

This clonotype was recorded at least ten times. The rearrangement uses TRBV2 and TRBJ1-1, with D possibly matching TRBD1 (5 bases). V dropped 6 bases and J dropped 3 bases, with 11 bases sitting between them. This CDR3 is 13 amino acids long. CDR1 is SNHLY and CDR2 is FYNNEI in the germline V gene. In DNA form, the CDR3 reads TGTGCCAGCAGGACAGACTCGGACACTGAAGCTTTCTTT. Amino acid sequence: CASRTDSDTEAFF.

In this sample, this clonotype turned up many times. The rearrangement joins TRBV28 to TRBJ1-1; 9 bases are a match to TRBD1. The CDR3 is made up of 13 amino acids. Germline CDR1 and CDR2: MDHEN and SYDVKM. J was trimmed by 6 bases and V by 8 bases; bases with no gene match: 7. CDR3 loop: CASRDRVLAEAFF. The CDR3 DNA reads TGTGCCAGCCGGGACAGGGTCCTTGCTGAAGCTTTCTTT.

This clonotype was counted at least ten times. This chain uses TRBV19 with TRBJ2-5, with D unresolved. There are 13 residues in the CDR3. In germline, CDR1 is LNHDA, CDR2 SQIVND (reference sequence). V lost 5 bases and J lost 4, with 11 bases in between. The CDR3 spells CASSLRHVETQYF. The DNA for the CDR3 is TGTGCCAGTAGTCTACGGCACGTAGAGACCCAGTACTTC. Looking up the rest from reference TRBV19 and TRBJ2-5 gives the full variable domain: DGGITQSPKYLFRKEGQNVTLSCEQNLNHDAMYWYRQDPGQGLRLIYYSQIVNDFQKGDIAEGYSVSREKKESFPLTVTSAQKNPTAFYLCASSLRHVETQYFGPGTRLLVL.

The V call is TRBV4-3, the J call TRBJ2-3; a weak D match, TRBD2 (6 bases). This CDR3 spans 15 amino acids. The ends were cut back, 1 base at V and 6 bases at J, with 14 bases in the middle. CDR1 LGHNA and CDR2 YSLEER come from the germline V gene. CDR3 amino acids: CASSQVGLPRDTQYF. The CDR3 DNA reads TGCGCCAGCAGCCAAGTAGGACTACCCCGGGATACGCAGTATTTT.

The V and J genes are TRBV7-9 and TRBJ1-2; D may be TRBD1 (6 bases). The CDR3 covers 13 residues. The V gene's germline CDR1 is SEHNR and CDR2 FQNEAQ (reference sequence). The V end lost 4 bases, the J end lost 4 bases, and 10 bases lay between the germline ends. CDR3 nucleotides: TGTGCCAGCAGCTCGGACAGTATCTATGGCTACACCTTC. Protein: CASSSDSIYGYTF.

The V call is TRBV11-3, the J call TRBJ2-5; possible D gene TRBD2, 6 bases. Germline CDR1 is SGHNT and CDR2 is YENEEA. The length of the CDR3 is 14 residues. V dropped 3 bases and J dropped 4 bases, with 12 bases sitting between them. The CDR3 loop is CASSLDRETETQYF. As DNA, the CDR3 is TGTGCCAGCAGCTTGGACCGGGAGACAGAGACCCAGTACTTC. The complete variable domain, with remaining parts taken from reference TRBV11-3 and TRBJ2-5, reads EAGVVQSPRYKIIEKKQPVAFWCNPISGHNTLYWYLQNLGQGPELLIRYENEEAVDDSQLPKDRFSAERLKGVDSTLKIQPAELGDSAVYLCASSLDRETETQYFGPGTRLLVL.

There are a few counts of this clonotype. This chain uses TRBV30 with TRBJ1-1, with D uncertain. The CDR3 is 14 residues long. Germline V gives CDR1 GTSNPN, CDR2 SVGIG (reference sequence). V lost 1 base, J lost 2 bases, and 11 bases lay in between. CDR3 in amino acids: CAWSELLGNTEAFF. Written as DNA, the CDR3 is TGTGCCTGGAGTGAGCTACTGGGCAACACTGAAGCTTTCTTT.

The table lists this clonotype with many counts. The chain uses TRBV12-5 and TRBJ1-5; no definite D call. There are 12 residues in the CDR3. Germline CDR1 and CDR2: LGHNT and FRNRAP. V shed 5 bases and J shed 4 bases, with 6 bases lying between them. CDR3 in amino acids: CASGHWNQPQHF. DNA of the CDR3: TGTGCTAGTGGTCATTGGAATCAGCCCCAGCATTTT.

This clonotype was recorded once. A single base separates this from a much larger clone, so it may be a read error. This chain links TRBV12-3 or TRBV12-4 with TRBJ1-3; D possibly corresponds to TRBD1 (5 bases). CDR3 size: 15 residues. Trimming pared 4 bases from V and 7 bases from J, leaving 17 bases between. CDR3 sequence reads: CASSSPPSEGNTIYF. The CDR3 coding sequence is TGTGCCAGCAGTTCTCCCCCTTCAGAGGGGAACACCATATATTTT.

For this clonotype: This may be a read error, as it is one base from a much larger clone. This is likely a read error, given that the CDR3 carries no conserved phenylalanine or tryptophan at its end. V and J are TRBV5-1 and TRBJ2-7; D gene unclear. V dropped 0 bases and J dropped 0 bases, with 7 bases sitting between them. The germline gives CDR1 SGHRS, CDR2 YFSETQ. The CDR3 is 14 residues long. The CDR3 sequence: CASSLDGTSYEQYS. The CDR3 DNA reads TGCGCCAGCAGCTTGGATGGCACCTCCTACGAGCAGTACTCC.

This sequence joins TRBV7-2 and TRBJ2-3, with unresolved D. The CDR3 sequence is 13 residues long. The germline gives CDR1 SGHTA, CDR2 FQGNSA. V was pared by 5 bases and J by 6 bases, with 12 bases between. CDR3 sequence: CASSSTLWDTQYF. As DNA, the CDR3 is TGTGCCAGCAGCAGCACCCTCTGGGATACGCAGTATTTT.

In its sample, this clonotype was seen many times. The CDR3 here is CASRIPGQGKYGYTF. The CDR3, as DNA: TGTGCCAGCAGGATCCCGGGACAGGGAAAATATGGCTACACCTTC. The chain recombines TRBV28 with TRBJ1-2; TRBD1 agrees at 9 bases. V was pared by 6 bases and J by 5 bases, with 10 bases of the junction left unmatched. The CDR3 extends over 15 amino acids. The germline V gene encodes CDR1 MDHEN and CDR2 SYDVKM.

This clonotype was detected only a few times. The chain joins TRBV24-1 to TRBJ2-2; TRBD2 agrees at 13 bases. Germline CDR1 is KGHDR and CDR2 is SFDVKD. V was pared by 4 bases and J by 7 bases, with 8 bases of the junction left unmatched. The CDR3 sequence is 17 residues long. The CDR3 region is CATSEHGLAGALGELFF. Written as DNA, the CDR3 is TGTGCCACCAGTGAACATGGACTAGCGGGAGCTCTCGGGGAGCTGTTTTTT.

This clonotype was seen a few times. The gene calls are TRBV5-4 and TRBJ1-1; no clear D. In germline, CDR1 is SGHNT, CDR2 YYREEE (reference sequence). CDR3 length: 17 amino acids. V lost 3 bases, J lost 0 bases, and 18 bases lay in between. CDR3 protein: CASSSDSLGHMNTEAFF. The DNA for the CDR3 is TGTGCCAGCAGCTCGGACTCCCTGGGCCATATGAACACTGAAGCTTTCTTT.

The table lists this clonotype with many counts. The CDR3 bases are TGTGCCAGCAGTTACAGGGAGCTCTATGGCTACACCTTC. Its translation: CASSYRELYGYTF. This chain joins TRBV6-2 or TRBV6-3 and TRBJ1-2, with D unresolved. The V end was cut by 2 bases, the J end by 4 bases, with 8 bases between. The CDR3 totals 13 residues. Germline V gives CDR1 MNHEY, CDR2 SVGEGT.

This clonotype was counted many times. An end of the junction differs from the germline gene, which may be a read error. V usage is TRBV5-1 and J usage is TRBJ2-7; D gene ambiguous. The CDR3 runs 13 residues. Germline V gene lookup returns CDR1 SGHRS and CDR2 YFSETQ. The CDR3 sequence is CASRRLPTYGQYF. The DNA of the CDR3 is TGCGCCAGCAGGCGACTCCCTACCTACGGGCAGTACTTC.